The sequence of this T cell receptor beta chain was determined in a study (dated by TCRdb to between 2020 and 2023). Study-wide conclusions, independent of this receptor: Further investigation, including longitudinal sampling and assessment of a control group, is stated by the authors to be required.

TCR beta chain repertoires were profiled by survey-level sequencing on the immunoSEQ platform. Per the authors' processing: Repertoire diversity was quantified as the inverse Simpson index, and CDR3 amino acid length spectratypes and V-J pairing frequencies were compared. Clonotypes specific to SARS-CoV-2, CMV, influenza A and EBV were annotated by matching TCR beta CDR3 sequences against VDJdb. Not all clones reach the TCRdb copy of this immuneACCESS table, which keeps in-frame sequences only. Checked studies attribute under half of the gap to unresolved V genes and leave the rest unexplained. The D gene and trimming were derived from the DNA, and the V and J assignments and clone size from that table. A total of 40,000 to 55,000 clones appear in this sample, 93% of them only once. The ten largest clones represent over 8.5% of the sample. This clone came up once. This clone's antigen is unknown. No much larger clonotype is one base removed from it; base qualities were not supplied.

PBMCs were isolated from peripheral blood, and genomic DNA from unsorted PBMCs was used for TCR beta sequencing. This sequence was found in a man between 35 and 55 years old with rheumatoid arthritis. Input material: PBMCs.

The nucleotide sequence reads as follows: TGTGCCAGCAGTGACGGGAGGTATGGCTACACCTTC. This translates into CASSDGRYGYTF. The chain was built from TRBV2 and TRBJ1-2; the D gene is not confidently resolved. Sequences SNHLY (CDR1) and FYNNEI (CDR2) are obtained from the germline V gene. Taken from cysteine to phenylalanine, the CDR3 has 12 residues. The CDR3 DNA has 36 bases and is translated from base 1. The V end loses 3 bases and the J end loses 5 bases, and a stretch of 7 bases separates them.